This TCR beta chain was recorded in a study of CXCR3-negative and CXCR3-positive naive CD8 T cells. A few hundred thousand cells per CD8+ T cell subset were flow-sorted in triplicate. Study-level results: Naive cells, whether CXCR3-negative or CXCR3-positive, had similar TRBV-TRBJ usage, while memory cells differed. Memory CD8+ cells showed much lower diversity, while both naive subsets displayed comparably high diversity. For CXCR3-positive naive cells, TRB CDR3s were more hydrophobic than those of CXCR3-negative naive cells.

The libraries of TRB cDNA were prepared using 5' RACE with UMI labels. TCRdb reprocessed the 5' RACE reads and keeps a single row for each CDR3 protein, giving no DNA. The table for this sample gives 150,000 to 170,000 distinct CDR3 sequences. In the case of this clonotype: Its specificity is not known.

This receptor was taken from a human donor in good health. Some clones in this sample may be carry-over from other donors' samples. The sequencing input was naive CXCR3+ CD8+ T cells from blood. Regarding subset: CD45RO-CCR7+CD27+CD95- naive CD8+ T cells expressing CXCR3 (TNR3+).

CDR3 residues: CASSLAQEWETQYF. This chain links TRBV7-2 with TRBJ2-5. This CDR3 spans 14 amino acids. Germline V lookup: CDR1 SGHTA, CDR2 FQGNSA.